Listed below are T cell receptor beta chains from one sample, sequenced in a study of PD-L1 blockade in urothelial cancer. The repertoire was sequenced with immunoSEQ multiplex PCR; TCRdb's copy has only in-frame clones and lacks some. This sample has about 84,000 clones, with roughly 82% found just once. Sequenced here: PBMCs, sampled around atezolizumab (anti-PD-L1) treatment. All receptors come from a man in his 70s with urothelial cancer. Each CDR3 is given with its conserved first and last residue.

j_call	v_call	cdr3_length	cdr3_aa
TRBJ2-7	TRBV7-9	15	CASSLDRGQGGEQYF
TRBJ2-1	TRBV13	17	CASSYSSGRGSYNEQFF
TRBJ2-7	TRBV18	16	CASSIKATEIVYEQYF
TRBJ2-2	TRBV19	15	CASKLQVSVAGELFF
TRBJ2-7	TRBV5-8	13	CASSLGGEREQYF
TRBJ1-5	TRBV19	13	CASSIGEGQPQHF
TRBJ2-7	TRBV6-5	12	CASSGLLYEQYF
TRBJ2-2	TRBV29-1	13	CSVGGGAGGELFF
TRBJ1-6	TRBV5-4	12	CASTSRGNHLHF
TRBJ1-1	TRBV6-5	13	CASSPTVRTEAFF
TRBJ1-1	TRBV5-8	15	CASSSSGGNSRKAFF
TRBJ1-1	TRBV7-9	14	CASILIDRNTEAFF
TRBJ2-1	TRBV5-1	15	CASSLSGQTYNEQFF
TRBJ2-1	TRBV5-1	15	CASSLARQGYNEQFF
TRBJ1-1	TRBV19	17	CASSPLGAGGMNTEAFF
TRBJ2-1	TRBV30	15	CAPGTSGSKYNEQFF
TRBJ1-5	TRBV7-2	13	CASSLGRNQPQHF
TRBJ1-6	TRBV27	14	CASSLMGEESPLHF
TRBJ2-2	TRBV19	14	CASSSAGENGELFF
TRBJ1-5	TRBV30	12	CAWSSGYQPQHF
TRBJ2-7	TRBV10-1	14	CASSAGTGIYEQYF
TRBJ1-1	TRBV5-1	13	CASQDSSNTEAFF
TRBJ2-1	TRBV10-3	16	CAISRGEHHKGNEQFF
TRBJ1-1	TRBV5-6	14	CASSEGQRNTEAFF
TRBJ2-1	TRBV2	14	CASRDREAYNEQFF
TRBJ2-5	TRBV5-6	13	CASSPEGVETQYF
TRBJ1-3	TRBV18	13	CASSPSSGNTIYF
TRBJ2-5	TRBV11-2	14	CASSLGGGAETQYF
TRBJ1-2	TRBV6-5	12	CASSYSSGGYTF
TRBJ2-3	TRBV14	13	CASSQGDADTQYF
TRBJ2-7	TRBV4-2	16	CASSQDPETGAHEQYF
TRBJ2-5	TRBV25-1	13	CASGGGLQETQYF
TRBJ1-1	TRBV7-9	14	CASSPTPGNTEAFF
TRBJ2-5	TRBV7-7	14	CASSPQITQETQYF
TRBJ1-1	TRBV10-3	12	CATGQGNTEAFF
TRBJ2-5	TRBV5-1	14	CASSLVRGQETQYF
TRBJ1-5	TRBV2	15	CASGEQGLSNQPQHF
TRBJ2-7	TRBV11-2	14	CASSLRDRGYEQYF
TRBJ1-2	TRBV6-5	15	CASSYGGAEAYGYTF
TRBJ2-7	TRBV6-1	13	CASRASGRGEQYF
TRBJ2-1	TRBV6-1	15	CASSDGPSSYNEQFF